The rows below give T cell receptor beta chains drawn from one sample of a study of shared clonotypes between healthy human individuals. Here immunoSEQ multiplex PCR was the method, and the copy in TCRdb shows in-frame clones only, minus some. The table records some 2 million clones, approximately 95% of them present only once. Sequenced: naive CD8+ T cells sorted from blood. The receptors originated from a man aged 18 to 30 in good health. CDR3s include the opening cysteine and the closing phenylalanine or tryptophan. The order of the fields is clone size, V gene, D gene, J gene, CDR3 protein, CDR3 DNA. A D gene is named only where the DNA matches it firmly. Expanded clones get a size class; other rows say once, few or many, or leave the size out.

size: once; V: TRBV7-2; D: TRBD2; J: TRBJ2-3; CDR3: CASSLVASGEEDTQYF; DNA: TGTGCCAGCAGCTTAGTGGCTAGCGGGGAAGAGGATACGCAGTATTTT
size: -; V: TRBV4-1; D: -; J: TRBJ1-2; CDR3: CASSLTENYGYTF; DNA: TGCGCCAGCAGCCTGACAGAAAACTATGGCTACACCTTC
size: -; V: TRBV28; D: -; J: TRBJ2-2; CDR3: CASSLWSEANTGELFF; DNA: TGTGCCAGCAGTTTATGGTCTGAGGCGAACACCGGGGAGCTGTTTTTT
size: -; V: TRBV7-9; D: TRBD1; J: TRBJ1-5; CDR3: CASSSDRKQGAVRQPQHF; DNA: TGTGCCAGCAGCTCCGACCGCAAACAGGGGGCAGTGCGGCAGCCCCAGCATTTT
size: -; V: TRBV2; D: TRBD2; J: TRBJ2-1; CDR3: CASSVVRSGGNYNEQFF; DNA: TGTGCCAGCAGTGTAGTTCGTAGCGGGGGCAATTACAATGAGCAGTTCTTC
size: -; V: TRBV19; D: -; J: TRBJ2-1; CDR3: CASSTVYNEQFF; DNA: TGTGCCAGTAGTACCGTTTACAATGAGCAGTTCTTC
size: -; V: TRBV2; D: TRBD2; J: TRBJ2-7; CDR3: CASSGTSGEYEQYF; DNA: TGTGCCAGCAGTGGGACTAGCGGGGAATACGAGCAGTACTTC
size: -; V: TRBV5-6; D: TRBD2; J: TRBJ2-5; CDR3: CASSWGLAEGEETQYF; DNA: TGTGCCAGCAGCTGGGGACTAGCGGAAGGGGAAGAGACCCAGTACTTC
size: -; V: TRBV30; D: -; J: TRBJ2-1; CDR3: CAWSVYGYNEQFF; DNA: TGTGCCTGGAGTGTATATGGCTACAATGAGCAGTTCTTC
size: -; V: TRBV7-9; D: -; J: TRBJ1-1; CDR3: CASSLLPDAPVNTEAFF; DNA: TGTGCCAGCAGCTTACTGCCCGACGCCCCCGTGAACACTGAAGCTTTCTTT
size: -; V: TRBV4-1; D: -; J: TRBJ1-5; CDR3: CASSQDPENLNQPQHF; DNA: TGCGCCAGCAGCCAAGATCCTGAGAACCTCAATCAGCCCCAGCATTTT
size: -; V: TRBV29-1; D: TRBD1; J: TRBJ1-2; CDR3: CSVEDWPTGASYGYTF; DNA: TGCAGCGTTGAAGATTGGCCTACAGGGGCTAGCTATGGCTACACCTTC
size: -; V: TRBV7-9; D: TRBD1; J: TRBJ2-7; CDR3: CASSLTGQVYEQYF; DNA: TGTGCCAGCAGCTTAACGGGACAGGTCTACGAGCAGTACTTC
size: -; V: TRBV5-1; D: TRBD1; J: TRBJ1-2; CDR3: CASSLSGQVSYGYTF; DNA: TGCGCCAGCAGCTTGTCCGGACAGGTTTCCTATGGCTACACCTTC
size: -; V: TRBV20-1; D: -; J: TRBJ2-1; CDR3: CSAGPGEQFF; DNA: TGCAGTGCTGGTCCGGGTGAGCAGTTCTTC
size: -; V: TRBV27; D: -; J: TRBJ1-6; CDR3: CASSLDSLAPLHF; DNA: TGTGCCAGCAGTCTCGACAGTTTAGCACCCCTCCACTTT
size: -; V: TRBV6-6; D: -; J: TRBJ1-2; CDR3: CASSSNRVMYGYTF; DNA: TGTGCCAGCAGTTCCAACAGGGTTATGTATGGCTACACCTTC
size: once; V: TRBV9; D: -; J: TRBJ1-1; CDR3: CASSGSGVDTEAFF; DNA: TGTGCCAGCAGCGGTTCTGGGGTGGACACTGAAGCTTTCTTT
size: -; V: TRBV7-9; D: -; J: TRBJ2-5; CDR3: CATRDPDLETQYF; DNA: TGTGCCACCAGGGACCCCGATCTAGAGACCCAGTACTTC
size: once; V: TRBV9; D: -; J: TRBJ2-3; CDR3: CASSVEISTDTQYF; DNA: TGTGCCAGCAGCGTAGAAATTAGCACAGATACGCAGTATTTT
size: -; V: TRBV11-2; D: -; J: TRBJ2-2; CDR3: CASSTDSTHTGELFF; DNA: TGTGCCAGCAGCACAGACAGCACCCACACCGGGGAGCTGTTTTTT
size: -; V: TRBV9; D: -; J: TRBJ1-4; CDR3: CASSVEAGNEKLFF; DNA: TGTGCCAGCAGCGTAGAGGCAGGAAATGAAAAACTGTTTTTT
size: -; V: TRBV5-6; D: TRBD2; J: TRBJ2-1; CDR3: CASSLALAGVGNEQFF; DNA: TGTGCCAGCAGCTTGGCACTAGCGGGAGTGGGCAATGAGCAGTTCTTC
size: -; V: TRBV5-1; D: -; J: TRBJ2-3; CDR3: CASSLEVSSTDTQYF; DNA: TGCGCCAGCAGCTTGGAGGTATCTAGCACAGATACGCAGTATTTT
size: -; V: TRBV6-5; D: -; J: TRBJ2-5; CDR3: CASSSGPPGQETQYF; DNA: TGTGCCAGCAGTTCGGGCCCTCCCGGCCAAGAGACCCAGTACTTC
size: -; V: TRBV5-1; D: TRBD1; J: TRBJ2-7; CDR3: CASADTGTGNYEQYF; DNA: TGCGCCAGCGCTGACACCGGGACAGGGAACTACGAGCAGTACTTC
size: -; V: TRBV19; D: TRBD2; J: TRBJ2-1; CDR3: CASSIGGGLYNEQFF; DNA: TGTGCCAGTAGTATAGGGGGAGGGCTTTACAATGAGCAGTTCTTC
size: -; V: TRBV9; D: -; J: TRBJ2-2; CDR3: CASSVGGFTGELFF; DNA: TGTGCCAGCAGCGTAGGCGGATTCACCGGGGAGCTGTTTTTT
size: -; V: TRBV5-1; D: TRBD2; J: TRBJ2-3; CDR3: CASSLGLAGGPEDTQYF; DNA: TGCGCCAGCAGCTTGGGACTAGCGGGGGGGCCGGAAGATACGCAGTATTTT